The following is a TCR beta chain sequence with its context. The sample belongs to a study of blood T cell repertoires in COVID-19. TCRdb keeps only in-frame clones here, not all; method: immunoSEQ multiplex PCR. The profile covers fewer than 200,000 clones, with roughly 84% appearing a single time and under 13% taken by the ten largest. The TCR originated in a man aged 65-85 years with active or convalescent COVID-19. Sequencing was done on a sample of peripheral blood.

The CDR3 is CASSLGGTSGYTF. The CDR3 nucleotides read TGCGCCAGCAGCTTGGGAGGCACTTCAGGCTACACCTTC. The V gene is TRBV5-1, the J gene TRBJ1-2; D unresolved. The CDR3 runs to 13 residues. V lost 0 bases and J lost 8, with 11 bases in between. Per the germline V gene, CDR1 is SGHRS and CDR2 is YFSETQ.